These T cell receptor beta chains were read from a single sample in a study of spatial heterogeneity in lung cancer. TCRdb itself ran the 5' RACE reads through MiXCR, one entry per CDR3 protein. This sample has 20,000 to 30,000 distinct CDR3 sequences; 4% to 6% occur once, and the top ten carry 4% to 6.5%. Sequenced material: PBMCs, taken at surgery. All receptors derive from a male donor with early-stage non-small cell lung cancer. Both conserved end residues are part of each CDR3. Some rows mark clone size as missing; the rest say once, few, many or name a class of expanded clone.

V gene	J gene	clone size	CDR3 protein
TRBV20-1	TRBJ1-2	many	CSVHRGSYHRGLNYGYTF
TRBV28	TRBJ2-5	medium-sized	CASTPWARDRGQETQYF
TRBV12-3/TRBV12-4	TRBJ2-1	many	CASSLGSGRAVENNEQFF
TRBV9	TRBJ1-3	many	CASSAGGHSGNTIYF
TRBV6-1	TRBJ2-1	-	CASRQGDVAGNNEQFF
TRBV5-1	TRBJ2-7	once	CASSLVPGMRPANLSYEQYF
TRBV19	TRBJ1-5	once	CASSRRENQPQHF
TRBV4-3	TRBJ1-1	many	CASSPSLVGEAFF
TRBV20-1	TRBJ2-7	many	CSAREGMDRVAEQYF
TRBV19	TRBJ1-2	many	CASSPGQGMGGYTF
TRBV5-1	TRBJ2-5	many	CASSLGSPRRETQYF
TRBV12-3/TRBV12-4	TRBJ1-4	few	CASSLTQGATNEKLFF
TRBV12-3/TRBV12-4	TRBJ2-5	many	CASSLGGGAGETQYF
TRBV5-4	TRBJ2-1	few	CVTTITSGGSGEQFF
TRBV20-1	TRBJ2-3	many	CSDRDSLTDTQYF
TRBV7-9	TRBJ1-5	many	CASSQGQRNQPQHF